The TCR beta chain under discussion was sequenced for a study of blood T cell repertoires in COVID-19. The data were produced by immunoSEQ multiplex PCR, yet TCRdb's version contains in-frame clones alone and is incomplete. In the table there are almost 200,000 clones, around 90% of which are singletons. This clone was counted a few times. The sequenced material came from PBMCs or T cells enriched from blood (not recorded which). This sequence was found in a woman aged 18-35 years who had recovered from COVID-19.

CDR3 sequence: CASSTGIATNEKLFF. The CDR3, as DNA: TGTGCCAGCAGCACAGGCATTGCAACTAATGAAAAACTGTTTTTT. The gene calls are TRBV2 and TRBJ1-4, with D possibly TRBD1 on 5 matching bases. Germline values: CDR1 SNHLY, CDR2 FYNNEI. The CDR3 totals 15 residues. The V gene lost 6 bases and the J gene lost 0 bases, with 11 bases spanning the gap.